A selection of T cell receptor beta chains follows, all from one sample in a study of cytomegalovirus exposure and HLA in healthy donors. Sequencing was performed with immunoSEQ multiplex PCR; in TCRdb, only in-frame clones are kept and a portion is missing. This table has 150,000 to 200,000 clones, 85% appearing once. Sequencing was done on a sample of PBMCs. The receptors come from a man aged 25 to 40 in good health and CMV-seropositive. Both conserved end residues are part of each CDR3. Fields, in order: V gene, D gene, clone size, J gene, CDR3 DNA, CDR3 protein. The D gene is left open where the match is weak. Clone size is not always given. Where it is, it says once, few, many or a class for expanded clones.

>TRBV9|NA|NA|TRBJ1-6
TGTGCCAGCAGCGGATTTCAAGAGAATTCACCCCTCCACTTT
CASSGFQENSPLHF
>TRBV19|NA|NA|TRBJ2-5
TGTGCCAGTAGGCCCTATCAAGTTGAGACCCAGTACTTC
CASRPYQVETQYF
>TRBV29-1|NA|once|TRBJ2-3
TGCAGCGCTGAAGGGTCGGTAAGGGGCCTAGGGACAGATACGCAGTATTTT
CSAEGSVRGLGTDTQYF
>TRBV7-6|NA|NA|TRBJ1-1
TGTGCCAGCAGCCCCATGATCACGGGTAAAATGGGGAACACTGAAGCTTTCTTT
CASSPMITGKMGNTEAFF
>TRBV10-3|NA|NA|TRBJ1-5
TGTGCCACCTCGCGAGCCCGGGGCAATCAGCCCCAGCATTTT
CATSRARGNQPQHF
>TRBV7-7|NA|NA|TRBJ2-5
TGTGCTAGCAGCTTTCATGGGGCTTTGGAGACCCAGTACTTC
CASSFHGALETQYF
>TRBV5-1|TRBD1|NA|TRBJ1-1
TGCGCCAGCAGCACGGACAGGTTCGGGAACACTGAAGCTTTCTTT
CASSTDRFGNTEAFF
>TRBV5-6|NA|NA|TRBJ2-5
TGTGCCAGCAGCTTGGCCTCCGGACAGCAAGAGACCCAGTACTTC
CASSLASGQQETQYF
>TRBV2|NA|NA|TRBJ1-1
TGTGCCAGCAGACGACAGGTTATAAACACTGAAGCTTTCTTT
CASRRQVINTEAFF
>TRBV25-1|NA|NA|TRBJ2-1
TGTGCCAGCAGTGAATCGGCGAGGAGCTCCTACAATGAGCAGTTCTTC
CASSESARSSYNEQFF
>TRBV25-1|NA|NA|TRBJ2-7
TGTGCCAGCAGTGGAATGGATAGCGACGAGCAGTACTTC
CASSGMDSDEQYF
>TRBV29-1|NA|NA|TRBJ2-1
TGCAGCGTTGGAGATGGAGGCCATGAGCAGTTCTTC
CSVGDGGHEQFF
>TRBV27|NA|NA|TRBJ2-6
TGTGCCAGCAGCACGGACAGTTCTGGGGCCAACGTCCTGACTTTC
CASSTDSSGANVLTF
>TRBV30|NA|NA|TRBJ2-5
TGTGCCTGGAGCTCTAGGAGACCAGAGACCCAGTACTTC
CAWSSRRPETQYF
>TRBV2|TRBD2|NA|TRBJ2-7
TGTGCCAGCAGGCAATTTCTAGCGGGGGGGGGCCACGAGCAGTACTTC
CASRQFLAGGGHEQYF
>TRBV9|TRBD1|once|TRBJ1-3
TGTGCCAGCAGTGAAGACAGGGGCGGAAACACCATATATTTT
CASSEDRGGNTIYF
>TRBV5-6|TRBD1|few|TRBJ2-5
TGTGCCAGCAGCTGGGACAGCCCTCAAGAGACCCAGTACTTC
CASSWDSPQETQYF
>TRBV12-5|NA|NA|TRBJ2-7
TGTGCTAGTGGTTTGGTACAGGAGGGACGCACTAACTCCTACGAGCAGTACTTC
CASGLVQEGRTNSYEQYF
>TRBV4-3|TRBD2|NA|TRBJ2-7
TGCGCCAGCAGCCAATGGGGGGGGACGTACGAGCAGTACTTC
CASSQWGGTYEQYF
>TRBV4-3|NA|NA|TRBJ2-7
TGCGCCAGCAGCCAAGATCTAGGGGCCAGGGAGCAGTACTTC
CASSQDLGAREQYF
>TRBV18|TRBD1|NA|TRBJ2-5
TGTGCCAGCTCACCGGGGACAGGTTATACAGAGACCCAGTACTTC
CASSPGTGYTETQYF
>TRBV6-1|TRBD2|NA|TRBJ2-1
TGTGCCAGCAGTGGAGGGAGACTAGCGGACTACAATGAGCAGTTCTTC
CASSGGRLADYNEQFF
>TRBV2|NA|NA|TRBJ1-1
TGTGCCAGCAGCGTAACAGCTATGAACACTGAAGCTTTCTTT
CASSVTAMNTEAFF
>TRBV7-8|TRBD2|NA|TRBJ2-3
TGTGCCAGCAGCAGGGGACTAGCGGGGGGGACAGATACGCAGTATTTT
CASSRGLAGGTDTQYF
>TRBV5-1|NA|NA|TRBJ2-7
TGCGCCAGCAGCTCGGCGGGTTACTCCTACGAGCAGTACTTC
CASSSAGYSYEQYF
>TRBV7-2|TRBD2|once|TRBJ2-1
TGTGCCAGCAGCTTCGGACTAGCGGGGGGGAATGAGCAGTTCTTC
CASSFGLAGGNEQFF
>TRBV5-1|TRBD2|NA|TRBJ2-3
TGCGCCAGCAGCTTGGATGGCGGGGGAGGAGATACGCAGTATTTT
CASSLDGGGGDTQYF
>TRBV4-1|NA|NA|TRBJ2-3
TGCGCCAGCAGCCTGGGACAAGGGGGGGCTACGCAGTATTTT
CASSLGQGGATQYF
>TRBV2|NA|NA|TRBJ2-3
TGTGCCAGCAGTGCGAGGGGCACAGATACGCAGTATTTT
CASSARGTDTQYF
>TRBV7-8|NA|once|TRBJ1-5
TGTGCCAGCAGCTTAGGCGGCGGGAGGGGTCAGCCCCAGCATTTT
CASSLGGGRGQPQHF
>TRBV4-1|NA|NA|TRBJ1-4
TGCGCCAGCAGCCAAGATCCCCCGGGGAGGGCGGGTGAAAAACTGTTTTTT
CASSQDPPGRAGEKLFF
>TRBV7-6|NA|NA|TRBJ1-3
TGTGCCAGCAGCTTAGCGGACAGACCCAGCTCTGGAAACACCATATATTTT
CASSLADRPSSGNTIYF
>TRBV2|NA|few|TRBJ1-2
TGTGCCAGCAGTGTTCGACAGGACTATGGCTACACCTTC
CASSVRQDYGYTF
>TRBV5-1|NA|NA|TRBJ1-2
TGCGCCAGCAGCTGGGCAGAGAAAGGCTATGGCTACACCTTC
CASSWAEKGYGYTF
>TRBV12-2|NA|once|TRBJ2-1
TGTGCAAGTCGCTCCGAGACAGGGGGCTACAATGAGCAGTTCTTC
CASRSETGGYNEQFF